This TCR beta chain is from a study of T cells in Graves' hyperthyroidism and ophthalmopathy. Study-level findings and limits: Separating ophthalmopathy from stable hyperthyroidism was achieved by a 13 V-J model. The majority of expanded thyroid clonotypes above 0.001 also appeared in blood.

From 9 to 10 ml of fresh peripheral blood, PBMCs were isolated. The source material, RNA transcripts, was used to amplify TCR beta CDR3 regions. The HTBI primer set was used in a first-round RT-PCR of the TCR CDR3. TCRdb re-derived calls from the multiplex PCR reads in MiXCR, one entry per CDR3 protein. The sample yields about 290,000 distinct CDR3 sequences, roughly 15% seen once. This clonotype showed up many times. The target antigen is unknown. The CDR3 consists of 18 residues. Germline-derived CDR1 and CDR2 are LGHDT and YNNKEL (reference sequence). V trimming: 4 bases; J trimming: 0 bases; junction bases outside the gene matches: 8.

This chain uses TRBV3-1 with TRBJ2-1, with 11 bases identical to TRBD2. The clonotype originates from a woman in her 30s with Graves' hyperthyroidism that later progressed to Graves' ophthalmopathy. Sequencing was done on a sample of blood. The CDR3 here is CASSLLGTSGSSYNEQFF. The CDR3 nucleotides are TGTGCCAGCAGCCTCCTCGGGACTAGCGGAAGCTCCTACAATGAGCAGTTCTTC.